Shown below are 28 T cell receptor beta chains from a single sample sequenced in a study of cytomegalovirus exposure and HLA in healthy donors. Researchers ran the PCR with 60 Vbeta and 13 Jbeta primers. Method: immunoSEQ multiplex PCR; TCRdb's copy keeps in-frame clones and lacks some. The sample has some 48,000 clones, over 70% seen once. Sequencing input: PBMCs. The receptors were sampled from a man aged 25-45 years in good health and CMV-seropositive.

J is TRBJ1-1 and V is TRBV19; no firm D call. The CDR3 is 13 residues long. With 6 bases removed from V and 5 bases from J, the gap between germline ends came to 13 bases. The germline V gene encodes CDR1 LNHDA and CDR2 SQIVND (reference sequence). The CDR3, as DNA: TGTGCCAGTAGCTATTCAGGAGGAACTGAAGCTTTCTTT. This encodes CASSYSGGTEAFF.

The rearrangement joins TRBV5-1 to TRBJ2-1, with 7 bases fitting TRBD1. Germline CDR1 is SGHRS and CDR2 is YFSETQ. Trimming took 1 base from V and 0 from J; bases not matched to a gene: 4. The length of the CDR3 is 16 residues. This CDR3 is CASSLMGQSSYNEQFF. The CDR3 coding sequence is TGCGCCAGCAGCTTGATGGGACAGAGCTCCTACAATGAGCAGTTCTTC.

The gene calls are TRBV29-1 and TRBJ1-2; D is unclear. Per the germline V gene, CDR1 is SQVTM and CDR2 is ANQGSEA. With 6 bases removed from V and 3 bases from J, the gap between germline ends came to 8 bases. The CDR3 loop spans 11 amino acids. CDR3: CSVPEDYGYTF. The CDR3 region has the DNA TGCAGCGTCCCGGAGGACTATGGCTACACCTTC.

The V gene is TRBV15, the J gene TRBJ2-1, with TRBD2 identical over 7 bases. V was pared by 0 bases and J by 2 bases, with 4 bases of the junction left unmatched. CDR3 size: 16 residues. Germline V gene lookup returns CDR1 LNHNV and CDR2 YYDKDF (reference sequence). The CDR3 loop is CATSRDGRGAYNEQFF. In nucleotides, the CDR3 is TGTGCCACCAGCAGAGATGGCCGGGGGGCCTACAATGAGCAGTTCTTC.

CDR3 sequence reads: CASSPPDSSNYGYTF. CDR3 DNA: TGTGCCAGCAGCCCGCCGGACAGCTCTAACTATGGCTACACCTTC. The V call is TRBV7-6, the J call TRBJ1-2, with a tentative D call TRBD1 (6 bases). V lost 5 bases, J lost 0 bases, and 13 bases lay in between. The CDR3 is 15 residues long. Germline assignment: CDR1 SGHVS and CDR2 FNYEAQ.

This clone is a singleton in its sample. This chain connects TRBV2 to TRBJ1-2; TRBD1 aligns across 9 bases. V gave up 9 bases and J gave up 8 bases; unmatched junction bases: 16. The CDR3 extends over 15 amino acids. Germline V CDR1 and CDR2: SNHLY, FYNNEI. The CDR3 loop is CASLKLGTGTEGYTF. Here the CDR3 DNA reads TGTGCCAGTCTAAAACTCGGGACAGGGACGGAAGGCTACACCTTC.

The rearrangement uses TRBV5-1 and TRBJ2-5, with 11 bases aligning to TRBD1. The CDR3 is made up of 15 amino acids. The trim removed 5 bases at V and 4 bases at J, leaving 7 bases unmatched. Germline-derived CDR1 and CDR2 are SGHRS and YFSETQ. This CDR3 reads CASSKDRGLGETQYF. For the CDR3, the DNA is TGCGCCAGCAGTAAGGACAGGGGGCTGGGAGAGACCCAGTACTTC.

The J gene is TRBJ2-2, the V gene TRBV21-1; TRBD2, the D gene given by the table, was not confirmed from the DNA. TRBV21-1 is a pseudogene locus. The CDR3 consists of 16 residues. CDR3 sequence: CASSLKGGPGTGELFF. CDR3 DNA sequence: TGTGCCAGCAGCCTAAAGGGAGGCCCGGGCACCGGGGAGCTGTTTTTT.

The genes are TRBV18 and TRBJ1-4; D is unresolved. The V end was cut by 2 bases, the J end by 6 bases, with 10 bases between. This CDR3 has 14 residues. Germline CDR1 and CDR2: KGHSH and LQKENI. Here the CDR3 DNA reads TGTGCCAGCTCACCAGCCAGGCTTTATGAAAAACTGTTTTTT. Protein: CASSPARLYEKLFF.

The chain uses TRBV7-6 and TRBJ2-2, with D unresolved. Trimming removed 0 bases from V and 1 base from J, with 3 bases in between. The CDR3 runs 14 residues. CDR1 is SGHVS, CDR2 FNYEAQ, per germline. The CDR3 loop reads CASSLAQNTGELFF. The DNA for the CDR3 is TGTGCCAGCAGCTTAGCACAGAACACCGGGGAGCTGTTTTTT. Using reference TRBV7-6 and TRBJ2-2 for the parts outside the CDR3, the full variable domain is GAGVSQSPRYKVTKRGQDVALRCDPISGHVSLYWYRQALGQGPEFLTYFNYEAQQDKSGLPNDRFSAERPEGSISTLTIQRTEQRDSAMYRCASSLAQNTGELFFGEGSRLTVL.

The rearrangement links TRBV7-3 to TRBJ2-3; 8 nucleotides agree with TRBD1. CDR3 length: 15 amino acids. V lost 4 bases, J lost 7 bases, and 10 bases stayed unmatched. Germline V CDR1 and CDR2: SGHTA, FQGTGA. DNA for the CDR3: TGTGCCAGCAGCTCGCCCCGGACAGGGCTTCATACGCAGTATTTT. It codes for CASSSPRTGLHTQYF.

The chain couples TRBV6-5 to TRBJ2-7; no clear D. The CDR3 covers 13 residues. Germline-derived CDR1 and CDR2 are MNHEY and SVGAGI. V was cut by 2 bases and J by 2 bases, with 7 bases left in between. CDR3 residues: CASSYPGTYEQYF. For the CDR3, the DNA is TGTGCCAGCAGTTACCCAGGTACCTACGAGCAGTACTTC.

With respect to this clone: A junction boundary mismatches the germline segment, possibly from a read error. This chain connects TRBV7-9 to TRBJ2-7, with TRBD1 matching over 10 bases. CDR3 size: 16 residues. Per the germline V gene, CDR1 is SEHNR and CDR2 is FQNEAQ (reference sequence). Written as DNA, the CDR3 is TGTTCCAGCAGCTTAGGGGACAGGGGCAGCTCCTACGAGCAGTACTTC. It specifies CSSSLGDRGSSYEQYF.

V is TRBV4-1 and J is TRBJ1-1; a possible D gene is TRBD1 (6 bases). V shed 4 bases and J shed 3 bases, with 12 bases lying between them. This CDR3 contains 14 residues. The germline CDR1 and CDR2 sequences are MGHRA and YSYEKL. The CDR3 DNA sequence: TGCGCCAGCAGCCCGCGCGCAGGGGACACTGAAGCTTTCTTT. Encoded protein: CASSPRAGDTEAFF.

CDR3 residues: CASSLERGATDTQYF. DNA of the CDR3: TGTGCCAGCAGCCTTGAGCGGGGGGCCACAGATACGCAGTATTTT. The chain is built from TRBV4-2 and TRBJ2-3, with 9 bases identical to TRBD2. Per the germline V gene, CDR1 is LGHNA and CDR2 is YNFKEQ. This CDR3 region has 15 residues. The ends lost 4 bases at V and 2 bases at J; junction bases unmatched: 4.

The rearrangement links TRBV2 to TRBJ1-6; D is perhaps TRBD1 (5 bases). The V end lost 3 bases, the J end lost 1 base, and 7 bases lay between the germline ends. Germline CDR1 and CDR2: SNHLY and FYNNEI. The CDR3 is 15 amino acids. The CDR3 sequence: CASSEDNSYNSPLHF. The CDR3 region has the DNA TGTGCCAGCAGTGAGGACAATTCCTATAATTCACCCCTCCACTTT.

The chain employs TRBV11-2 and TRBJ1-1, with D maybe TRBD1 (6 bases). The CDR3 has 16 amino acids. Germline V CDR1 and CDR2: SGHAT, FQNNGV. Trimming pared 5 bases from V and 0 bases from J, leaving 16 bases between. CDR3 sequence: CASSHLAGQMNTEAFF. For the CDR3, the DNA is TGTGCCAGCAGCCATCTCGCCGGACAGATGAACACTGAAGCTTTCTTT.

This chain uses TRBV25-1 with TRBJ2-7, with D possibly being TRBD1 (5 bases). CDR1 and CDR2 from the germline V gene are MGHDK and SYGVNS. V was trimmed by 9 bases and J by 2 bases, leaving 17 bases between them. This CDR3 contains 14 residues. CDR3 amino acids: CARNHRAGTYEQYF. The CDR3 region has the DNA TGTGCCAGGAATCATCGGGCAGGGACCTACGAGCAGTACTTC.

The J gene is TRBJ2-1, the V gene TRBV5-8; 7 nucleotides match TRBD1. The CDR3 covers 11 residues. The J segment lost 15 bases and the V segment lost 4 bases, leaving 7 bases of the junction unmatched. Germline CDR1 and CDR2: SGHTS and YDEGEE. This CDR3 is CASSLGDRSFF. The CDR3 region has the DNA TGTGCCAGCAGCCTTGGGGACAGATCGTTCTTC. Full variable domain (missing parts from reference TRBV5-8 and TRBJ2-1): EAGVTQSPTHLIKTRGQQATLRCSPISGHTSVYWYQQALGLGLQFLLWYDEGEERNRGNFPPRFSGRQFPNYSSELNVNALELEDSALYLCASSLGDRSFFGPGTRLTVL.

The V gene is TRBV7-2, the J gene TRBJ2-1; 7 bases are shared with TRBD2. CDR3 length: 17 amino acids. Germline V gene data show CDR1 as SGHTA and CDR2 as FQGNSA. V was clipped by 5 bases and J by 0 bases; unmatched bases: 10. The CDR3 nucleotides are TGTGCCAGCAGCCCGGGTCAAGCGGGGATCTCCTACAATGAGCAGTTCTTC. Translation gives CASSPGQAGISYNEQFF.

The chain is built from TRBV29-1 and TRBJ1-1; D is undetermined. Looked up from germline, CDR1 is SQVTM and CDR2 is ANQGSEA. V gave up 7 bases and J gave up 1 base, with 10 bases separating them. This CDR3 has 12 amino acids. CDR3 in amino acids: CSGQQTNTEAFF. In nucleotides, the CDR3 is TGCAGCGGACAACAGACGAACACTGAAGCTTTCTTT.

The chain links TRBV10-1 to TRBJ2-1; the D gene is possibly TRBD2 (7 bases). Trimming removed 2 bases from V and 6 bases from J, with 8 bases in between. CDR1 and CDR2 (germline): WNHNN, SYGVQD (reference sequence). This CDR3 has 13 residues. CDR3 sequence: CASSEAGANEQFF. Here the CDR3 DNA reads TGCGCCAGCAGTGAGGCGGGGGCCAATGAGCAGTTCTTC.

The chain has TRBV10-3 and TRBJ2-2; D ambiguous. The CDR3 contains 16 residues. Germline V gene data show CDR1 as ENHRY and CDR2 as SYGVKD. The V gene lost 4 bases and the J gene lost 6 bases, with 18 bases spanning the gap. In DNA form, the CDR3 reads TGTGCCATCAGTGGGCCCGGCGCAGGCCAGGCCGGGGAGCTGTTTTTT. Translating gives CAISGPGAGQAGELFF.

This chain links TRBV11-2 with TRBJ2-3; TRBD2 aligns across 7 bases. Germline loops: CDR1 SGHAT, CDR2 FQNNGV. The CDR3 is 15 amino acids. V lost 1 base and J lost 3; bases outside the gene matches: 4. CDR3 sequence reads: CASSLVASGTDTQYF. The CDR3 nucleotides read TGTGCCAGCAGCTTAGTGGCTAGCGGTACAGATACGCAGTATTTT.

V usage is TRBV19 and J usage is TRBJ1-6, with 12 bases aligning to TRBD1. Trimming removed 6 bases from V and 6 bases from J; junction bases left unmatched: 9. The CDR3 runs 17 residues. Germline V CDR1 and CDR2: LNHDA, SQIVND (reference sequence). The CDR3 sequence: CASSNYRDRGRNSPLHF. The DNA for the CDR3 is TGTGCCAGTAGCAATTACCGGGACAGGGGGCGTAATTCACCCCTCCACTTT. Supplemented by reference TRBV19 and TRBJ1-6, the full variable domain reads DGGITQSPKYLFRKEGQNVTLSCEQNLNHDAMYWYRQDPGQGLRLIYYSQIVNDFQKGDIAEGYSVSREKKESFPLTVTSAQKNPTAFYLCASSNYRDRGRNSPLHFGNGTRLTVT.

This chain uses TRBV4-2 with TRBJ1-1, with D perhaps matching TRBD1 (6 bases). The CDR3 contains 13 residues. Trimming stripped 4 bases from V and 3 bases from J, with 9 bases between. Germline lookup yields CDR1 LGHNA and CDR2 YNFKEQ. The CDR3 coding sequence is TGTGCCAGCAGCCCTCGGACAGACACTGAAGCTTTCTTT. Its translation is CASSPRTDTEAFF.

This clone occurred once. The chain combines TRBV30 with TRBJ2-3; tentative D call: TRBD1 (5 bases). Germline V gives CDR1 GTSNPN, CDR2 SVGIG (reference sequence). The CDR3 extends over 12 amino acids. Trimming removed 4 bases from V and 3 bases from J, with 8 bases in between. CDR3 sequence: CAWIKGTDTQYF. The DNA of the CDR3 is TGTGCCTGGATCAAGGGGACAGATACGCAGTATTTT.

CDR3 coding DNA: TGTGCCAGCAGCTCCTTGGGACAGCCAAGGTACACTGAAGCTTTCTTT. Its protein product is CASSSLGQPRYTEAFF. The J gene is TRBJ1-1, the V gene TRBV7-9; 7 bases are a match to TRBD1. The germline CDR1 and CDR2 sequences are SEHNR and FQNEAQ (reference sequence). The CDR3 is made up of 16 amino acids. Unmatched junction bases numbered 11, after V lost 4 bases and J lost 3 bases.